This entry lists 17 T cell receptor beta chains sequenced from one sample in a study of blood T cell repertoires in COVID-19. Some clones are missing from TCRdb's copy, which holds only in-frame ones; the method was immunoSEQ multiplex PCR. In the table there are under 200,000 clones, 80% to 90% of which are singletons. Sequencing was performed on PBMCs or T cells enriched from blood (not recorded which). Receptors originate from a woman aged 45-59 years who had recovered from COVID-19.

CDR3 residues: CASSQEGAGSGELFF. The CDR3 DNA reads TGCGCCAGCAGCCAAGAGGGGGCCGGCTCCGGGGAGCTGTTTTTT. The rearrangement uses TRBV4-1 and TRBJ2-2, with D possibly being TRBD1 (6 bases). The CDR3 is 15 amino acids. V gave up 0 bases and J gave up 6 bases, with 11 bases separating them. Germline V gene lookup returns CDR1 MGHRA and CDR2 YSYEKL.

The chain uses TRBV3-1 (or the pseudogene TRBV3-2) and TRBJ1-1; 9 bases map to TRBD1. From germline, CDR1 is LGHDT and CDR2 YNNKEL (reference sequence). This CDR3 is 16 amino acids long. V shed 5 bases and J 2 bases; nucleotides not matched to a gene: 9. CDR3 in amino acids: CASSYTGGLGNTEAFF. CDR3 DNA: TGTGCCAGCAGCTATACAGGGGGCCTGGGTAACACTGAAGCTTTCTTT.

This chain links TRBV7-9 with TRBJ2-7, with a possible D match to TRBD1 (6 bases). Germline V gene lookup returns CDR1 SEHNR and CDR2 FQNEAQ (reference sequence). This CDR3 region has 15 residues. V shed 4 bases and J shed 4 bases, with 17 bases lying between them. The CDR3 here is CASSSWGRGVYEQYF. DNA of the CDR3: TGTGCCAGCAGCTCTTGGGGCAGGGGTGTTTACGAGCAGTACTTC.

The CDR3 spells CASSSLAGSTDTQYF. The CDR3 DNA follows: TGTGCCAGCAGCTCCTTAGCGGGGAGCACAGATACGCAGTATTTT. This chain links TRBV11-3 with TRBJ2-3; the match to TRBD2 covers 8 bases. Germline V gives CDR1 SGHNT, CDR2 YENEEA. CDR3 length equals 15 residues. Trimming cost V 4 bases and J 0 bases; bases outside gene matches: 3.

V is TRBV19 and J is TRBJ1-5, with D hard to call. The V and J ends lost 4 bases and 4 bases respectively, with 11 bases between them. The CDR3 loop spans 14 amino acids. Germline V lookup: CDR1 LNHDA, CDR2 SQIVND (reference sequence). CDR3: CASSRRTENQPQHF. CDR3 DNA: TGTGCCAGTAGTAGGAGGACCGAGAATCAGCCCCAGCATTTT.

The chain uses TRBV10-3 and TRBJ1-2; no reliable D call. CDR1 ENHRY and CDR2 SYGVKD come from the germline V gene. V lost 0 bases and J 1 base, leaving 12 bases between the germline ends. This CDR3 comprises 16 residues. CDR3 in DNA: TGTGCCATCAGTGAGTCCAGGCGTGGAGGTAACTATGGCTACACCTTC. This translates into CAISESRRGGNYGYTF.

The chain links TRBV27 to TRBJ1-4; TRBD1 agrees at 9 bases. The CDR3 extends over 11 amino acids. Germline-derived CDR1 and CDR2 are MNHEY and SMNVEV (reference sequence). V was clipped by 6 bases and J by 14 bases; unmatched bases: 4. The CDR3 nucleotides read TGTGCCAGCAGCGAAGGGACAGGGCTGTTTTTT. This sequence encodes CASSEGTGLFF.

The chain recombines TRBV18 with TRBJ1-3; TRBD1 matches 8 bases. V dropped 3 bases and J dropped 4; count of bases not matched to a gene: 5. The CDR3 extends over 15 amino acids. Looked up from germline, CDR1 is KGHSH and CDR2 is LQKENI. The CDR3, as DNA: TGTGCCAGCTCACCCGGACAGGGCGCAGGAAACACCATATATTTT. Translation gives CASSPGQGAGNTIYF.

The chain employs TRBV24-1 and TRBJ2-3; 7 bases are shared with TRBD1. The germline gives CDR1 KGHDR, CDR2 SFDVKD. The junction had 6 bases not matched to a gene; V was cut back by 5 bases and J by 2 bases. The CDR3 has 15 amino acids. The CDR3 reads CATSARQGLTDTQYF. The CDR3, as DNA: TGTGCCACCAGTGCCAGACAGGGCCTCACAGATACGCAGTATTTT.

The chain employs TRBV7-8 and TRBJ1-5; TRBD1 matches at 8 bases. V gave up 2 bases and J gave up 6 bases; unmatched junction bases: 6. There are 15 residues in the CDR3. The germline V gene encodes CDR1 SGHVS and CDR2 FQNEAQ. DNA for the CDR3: TGTGCCAGCAGCTTACCCGGACAGGGTAGTCAGCCCCAGCATTTT. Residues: CASSLPGQGSQPQHF.

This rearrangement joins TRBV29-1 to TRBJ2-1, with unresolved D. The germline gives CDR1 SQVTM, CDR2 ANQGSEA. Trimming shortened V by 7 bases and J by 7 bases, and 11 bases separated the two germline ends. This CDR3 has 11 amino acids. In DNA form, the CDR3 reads TGCAGCGCCGCAGATTGGAATGAGCAGTTCTTC. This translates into CSAADWNEQFF.

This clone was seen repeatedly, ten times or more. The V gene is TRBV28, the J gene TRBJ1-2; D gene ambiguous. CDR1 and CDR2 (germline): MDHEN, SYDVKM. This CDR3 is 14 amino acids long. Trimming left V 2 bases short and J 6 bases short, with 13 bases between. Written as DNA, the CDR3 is TGTGCCAGCAGTTTAGGGTCCAGACTCCATGGCTACACCTTC. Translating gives CASSLGSRLHGYTF.

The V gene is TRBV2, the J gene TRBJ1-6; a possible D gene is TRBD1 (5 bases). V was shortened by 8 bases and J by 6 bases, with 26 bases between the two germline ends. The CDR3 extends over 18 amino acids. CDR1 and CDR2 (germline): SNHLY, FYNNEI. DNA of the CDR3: TGTGCCAGCGTTGGCAGGGATCGACAAACCACGGGTAATTCACCCCTCCACTTT. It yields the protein CASVGRDRQTTGNSPLHF.

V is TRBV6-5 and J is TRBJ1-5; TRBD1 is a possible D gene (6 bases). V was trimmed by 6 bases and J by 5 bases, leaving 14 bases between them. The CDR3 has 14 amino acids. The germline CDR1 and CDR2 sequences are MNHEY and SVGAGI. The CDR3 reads CASRRGTTDQPQHF. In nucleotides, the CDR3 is TGTGCCAGCAGGAGGGGGACAACTGATCAGCCCCAGCATTTT.

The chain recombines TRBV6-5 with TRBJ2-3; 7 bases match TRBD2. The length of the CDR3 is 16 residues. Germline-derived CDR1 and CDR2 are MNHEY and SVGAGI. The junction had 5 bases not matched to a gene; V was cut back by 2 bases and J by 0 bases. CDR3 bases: TGTGCCAGCAGTTACACCCGGGGAGGGAGCACAGATACGCAGTATTTT. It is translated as CASSYTRGGSTDTQYF.

The CDR3 sequence: CASSPGTHSTDTQYF. As DNA, the CDR3 is TGTGCCAGCAGCCCTGGGACACATAGCACAGATACGCAGTATTTT. The chain links TRBV5-4 to TRBJ2-3; tentative D call: TRBD1 (6 bases). The CDR3 totals 15 residues. Trimming removed 4 bases from V and 0 bases from J, with 12 bases in between. Germline-derived CDR1 and CDR2 are SGHNT and YYREEE (reference sequence). Drawing the rest from reference TRBV5-4 and TRBJ2-3, the complete variable domain is ETGVTQSPTHLIKTRGQQVTLRCSSQSGHNTVSWYQQALGQGPQFIFQYYREEENGRGNFPPRFSGLQFPNYSSELNVNALELDDSALYLCASSPGTHSTDTQYFGPGTRLTVL.

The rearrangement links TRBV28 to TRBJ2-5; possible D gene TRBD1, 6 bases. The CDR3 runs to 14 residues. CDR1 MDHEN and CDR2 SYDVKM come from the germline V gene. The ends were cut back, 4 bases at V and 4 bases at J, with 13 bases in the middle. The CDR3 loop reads CASSSGALLETQYF. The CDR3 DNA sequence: TGTGCCAGCAGTTCAGGGGCGTTACTAGAGACCCAGTACTTC.